Listed below are T cell receptor beta chains from one sample, sequenced in a study of blood T cell repertoires in COVID-19. Using immunoSEQ multiplex PCR, the repertoire was profiled, and TCRdb retains in-frame clones only, with some absent. The sample yields 190,000 or so clones, approximately 86% seen once. Sequenced input: PBMCs or T cells enriched from blood (not recorded which). These TCRs come from a man between 18 and 35 years old with acute COVID-19. Both conserved end residues are part of each CDR3. Each record gives: V gene, D gene, J gene, clone size, CDR3 DNA, CDR3 protein. The D gene is left open where the match is weak. Clone size is given for some rows only: seen once, a few or many times, or a class if the clone is expanded.

TRBV24-1	-	TRBJ2-1	-	TGTGCCACCAGTGATTTGCGAGCGGAATCCTACAATGAGCAGTTCTTC	CATSDLRAESYNEQFF
TRBV7-7	TRBD2	TRBJ2-1	-	TGTGCTAGCAGCTTAGGTGGGCTAGCGGGAGGGGATGAGCAGTTCTTC	CASSLGGLAGGDEQFF
TRBV5-4	-	TRBJ1-3	-	TGTGCCAGCAGCTTGTCAGGGTCTGGAAACACCATATATTTT	CASSLSGSGNTIYF
TRBV4-1	TRBD1	TRBJ2-7	-	TGCGCCAGCAGCCCGACAGGGCAAGAGCAGTACTTC	CASSPTGQEQYF
TRBV6-6	-	TRBJ2-7	-	TGTGCCAGCTCTCCCGGGACTCAGTACGAGCAGTACTTC	CASSPGTQYEQYF
TRBV9	-	TRBJ2-7	-	TGTGCCAGCAGCGTAGGCAGGGGGGCCTACGAGCAGTACTTC	CASSVGRGAYEQYF
TRBV7-9	TRBD1	TRBJ1-4	-	TGTGCCAGCAGCACAGGACAGGGAGGGAATGAAAAACTGTTTTTT	CASSTGQGGNEKLFF
TRBV4-1	-	TRBJ2-1	-	TGCGCCAGCAGCCTACTAGCTGAATCTTCTGATGAGCAGTTCTTC	CASSLLAESSDEQFF
TRBV3-1/TRBV3-2	-	TRBJ1-2	-	TGTGCCAGCAGCCAAAGAAAGGCAGGGGTGAACGGCTACACCTTC	CASSQRKAGVNGYTF
TRBV3-1/TRBV3-2	-	TRBJ2-1	-	TGTGCCAGCAGCCAAAGCGACGGGGGGCGAGACAATGAGCAGTTCTTC	CASSQSDGGRDNEQFF
TRBV6-5	-	TRBJ1-4	-	TGTGCCAGCAGAATCGACTCCCGGGGGGAAAAACTGTTTTTT	CASRIDSRGEKLFF
TRBV28	-	TRBJ1-5	-	TGTGCCAGCAGTCCCTCTTCAGGGAGCAATCAGCCCCAGCATTTT	CASSPSSGSNQPQHF
TRBV9	-	TRBJ1-1	once	TGTGCCAGCGGCCAGGGGCTAGGGGGAAACACTGAAGCTTTCTTT	CASGQGLGGNTEAFF
TRBV5-3	-	TRBJ1-6	-	TGTGCCAGAAGCTTGTTGAACAACCTCCACTTT	CARSLLNNLHF
TRBV29-1	-	TRBJ1-2	once	TGCAGCGTTGAAGATTTAGGCAGGGCACGTGGCTACACCTTC	CSVEDLGRARGYTF
TRBV6-5	-	TRBJ1-2	-	TGTGCCAGCAGTTACACATCAGGGGAAGACGGCTACACCTTC	CASSYTSGEDGYTF